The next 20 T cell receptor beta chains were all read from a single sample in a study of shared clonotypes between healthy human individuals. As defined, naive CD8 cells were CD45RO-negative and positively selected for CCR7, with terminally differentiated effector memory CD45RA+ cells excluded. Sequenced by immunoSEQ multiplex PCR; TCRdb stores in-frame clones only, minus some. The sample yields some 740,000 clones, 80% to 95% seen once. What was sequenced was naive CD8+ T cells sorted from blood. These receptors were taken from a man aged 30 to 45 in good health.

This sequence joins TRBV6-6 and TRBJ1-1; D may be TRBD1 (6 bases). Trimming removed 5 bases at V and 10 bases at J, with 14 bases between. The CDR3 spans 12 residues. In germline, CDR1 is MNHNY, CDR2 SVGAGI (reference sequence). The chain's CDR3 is CASSPTGRGAFF. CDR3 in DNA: TGTGCCAGCAGTCCCACAGGGAGGGGAGCTTTCTTT.

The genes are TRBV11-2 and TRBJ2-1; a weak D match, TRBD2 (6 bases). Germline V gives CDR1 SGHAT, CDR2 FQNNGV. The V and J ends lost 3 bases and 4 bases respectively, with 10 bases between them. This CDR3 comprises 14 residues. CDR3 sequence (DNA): TGTGCCAGCAGCTTTCCTAGCGTATACAATGAGCAGTTCTTC. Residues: CASSFPSVYNEQFF.

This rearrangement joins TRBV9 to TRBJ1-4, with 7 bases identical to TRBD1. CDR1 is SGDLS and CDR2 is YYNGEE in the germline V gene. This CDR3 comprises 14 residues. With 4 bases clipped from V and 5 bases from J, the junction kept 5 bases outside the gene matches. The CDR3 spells CASSQRGQNEKLFF. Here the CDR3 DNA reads TGTGCCAGCAGCCAAAGGGGACAGAATGAAAAACTGTTTTTT.

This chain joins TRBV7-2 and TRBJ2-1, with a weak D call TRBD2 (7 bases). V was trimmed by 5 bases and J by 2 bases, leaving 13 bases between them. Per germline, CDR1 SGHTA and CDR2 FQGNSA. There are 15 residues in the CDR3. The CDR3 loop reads CASSKGGLAYNEQFF. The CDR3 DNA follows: TGTGCCAGCAGCAAGGGGGGGTTAGCCTACAATGAGCAGTTCTTC.

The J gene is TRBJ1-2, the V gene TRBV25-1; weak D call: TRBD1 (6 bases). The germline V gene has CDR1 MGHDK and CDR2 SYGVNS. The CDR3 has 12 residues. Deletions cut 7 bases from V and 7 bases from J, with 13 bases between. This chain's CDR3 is CASKGGDTGYTF. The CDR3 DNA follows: TGTGCCAGCAAGGGGGGGGACACTGGCTACACCTTC.

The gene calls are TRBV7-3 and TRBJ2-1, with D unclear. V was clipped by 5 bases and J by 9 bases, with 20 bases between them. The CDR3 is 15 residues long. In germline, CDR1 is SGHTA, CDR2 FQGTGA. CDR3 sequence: CASSHGQDAFGEQFF. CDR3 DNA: TGTGCCAGCAGCCATGGGCAGGACGCTTTTGGTGAGCAGTTCTTC.

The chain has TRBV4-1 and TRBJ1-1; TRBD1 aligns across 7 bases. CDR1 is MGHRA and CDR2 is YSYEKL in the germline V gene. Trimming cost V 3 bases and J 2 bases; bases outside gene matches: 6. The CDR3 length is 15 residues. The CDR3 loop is CASSHSGTVNTEAFF. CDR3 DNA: TGCGCCAGCAGCCATTCCGGGACAGTTAACACTGAAGCTTTCTTT.

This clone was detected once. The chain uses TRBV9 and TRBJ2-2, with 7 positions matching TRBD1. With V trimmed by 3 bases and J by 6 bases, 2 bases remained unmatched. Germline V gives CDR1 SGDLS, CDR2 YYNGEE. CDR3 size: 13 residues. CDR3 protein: CASSGGQAGELFF. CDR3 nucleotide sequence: TGTGCCAGCAGCGGCGGACAGGCCGGGGAGCTGTTTTTT.

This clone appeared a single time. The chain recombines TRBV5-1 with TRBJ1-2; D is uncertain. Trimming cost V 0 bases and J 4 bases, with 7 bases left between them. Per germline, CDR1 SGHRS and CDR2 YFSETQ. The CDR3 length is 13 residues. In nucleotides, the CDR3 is TGCGCCAGCAGCTTGGGGGGTCCCTATGGCTACACCTTC. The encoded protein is CASSLGGPYGYTF.

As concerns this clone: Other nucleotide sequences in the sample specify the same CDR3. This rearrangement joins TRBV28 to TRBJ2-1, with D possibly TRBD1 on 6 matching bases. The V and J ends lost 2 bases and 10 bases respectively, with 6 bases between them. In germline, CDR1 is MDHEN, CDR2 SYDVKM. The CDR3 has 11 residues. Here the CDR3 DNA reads TGTGCCAGCAGTTTAGGGGGCGAGCAGTTCTTC. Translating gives CASSLGGEQFF.

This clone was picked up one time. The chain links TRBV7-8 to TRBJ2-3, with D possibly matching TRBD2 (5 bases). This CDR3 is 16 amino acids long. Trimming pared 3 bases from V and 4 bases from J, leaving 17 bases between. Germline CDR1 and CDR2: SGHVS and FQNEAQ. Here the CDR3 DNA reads TGTGCCAGCAGCTTTCTTAACGGGAAGGTATCAGATACGCAGTATTTT. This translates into CASSFLNGKVSDTQYF. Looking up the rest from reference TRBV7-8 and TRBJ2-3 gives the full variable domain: GAGVSQSPRYKVAKRGQDVALRCDPISGHVSLFWYQQALGQGPEFLTYFQNEAQLDKSGLPSDRFFAERPEGSVSTLKIQRTQQEDSAVYLCASSFLNGKVSDTQYFGPGTRLTVL.

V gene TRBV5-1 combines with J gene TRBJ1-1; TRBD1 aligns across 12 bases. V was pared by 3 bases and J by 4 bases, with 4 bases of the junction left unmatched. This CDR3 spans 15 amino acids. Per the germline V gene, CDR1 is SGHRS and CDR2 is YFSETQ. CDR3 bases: TGCGCCAGCAGCTGGGGACAGGGGGCGACCACTGAAGCTTTCTTT. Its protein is CASSWGQGATTEAFF.

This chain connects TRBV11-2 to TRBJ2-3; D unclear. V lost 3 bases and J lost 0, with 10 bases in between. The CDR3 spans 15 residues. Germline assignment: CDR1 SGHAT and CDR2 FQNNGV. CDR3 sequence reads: CASSFSRPSTDTQYF. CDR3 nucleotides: TGTGCCAGCAGCTTCTCGAGGCCTAGCACAGATACGCAGTATTTT.

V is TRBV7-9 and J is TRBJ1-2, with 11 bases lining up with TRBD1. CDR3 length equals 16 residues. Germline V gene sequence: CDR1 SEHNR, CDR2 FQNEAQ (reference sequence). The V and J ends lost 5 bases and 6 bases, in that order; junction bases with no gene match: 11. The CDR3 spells CASSPFGQGADHGYTF. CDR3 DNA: TGTGCCAGCAGCCCATTCGGACAGGGGGCGGATCATGGCTACACCTTC.

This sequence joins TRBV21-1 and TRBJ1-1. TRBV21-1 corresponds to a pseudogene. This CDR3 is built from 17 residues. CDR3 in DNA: TGTGCCAGCAGCATTCTTGAGCAGAGCCGACTGAACACTGAAGCTTTCTTT. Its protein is CASSILEQSRLNTEAFF.

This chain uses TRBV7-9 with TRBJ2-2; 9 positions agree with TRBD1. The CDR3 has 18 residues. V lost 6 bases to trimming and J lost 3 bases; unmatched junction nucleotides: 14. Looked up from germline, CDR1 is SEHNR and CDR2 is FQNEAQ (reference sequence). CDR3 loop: CASRQKDRGGLDTGELFF. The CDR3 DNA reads TGTGCCAGCAGACAGAAGGACAGGGGAGGATTGGACACCGGGGAGCTGTTTTTT.

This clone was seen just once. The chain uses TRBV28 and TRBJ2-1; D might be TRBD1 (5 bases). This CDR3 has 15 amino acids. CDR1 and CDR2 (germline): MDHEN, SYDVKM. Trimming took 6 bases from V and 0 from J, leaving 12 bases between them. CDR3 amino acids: CASSPYGASYNEQFF. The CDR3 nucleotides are TGTGCCAGCAGCCCGTATGGGGCCTCCTACAATGAGCAGTTCTTC.

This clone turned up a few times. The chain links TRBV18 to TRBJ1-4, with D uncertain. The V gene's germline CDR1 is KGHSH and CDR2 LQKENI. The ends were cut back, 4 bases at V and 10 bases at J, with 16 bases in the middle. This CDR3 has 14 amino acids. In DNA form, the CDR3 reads TGTGCCAGCTCACGAGAGACACGGGGTGGAAAACTGTTTTTT. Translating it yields CASSRETRGGKLFF.

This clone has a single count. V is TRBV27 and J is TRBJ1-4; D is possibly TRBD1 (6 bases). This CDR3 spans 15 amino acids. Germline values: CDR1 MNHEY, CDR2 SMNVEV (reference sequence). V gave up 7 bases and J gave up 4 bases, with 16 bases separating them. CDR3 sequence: CASTLRQVGNEKLFF. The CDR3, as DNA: TGTGCCAGCACCCTGCGACAGGTGGGTAATGAAAAACTGTTTTTT. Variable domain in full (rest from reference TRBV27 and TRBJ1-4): EAQVTQNPRYLITVTGKKLTVTCSQNMNHEYMSWYRQDPGLGLRQIYYSMNVEVTDKGDVPEGYKVSRKEKRNFPLILESPSPNQTSLYFCASTLRQVGNEKLFFGSGTQLSVL.

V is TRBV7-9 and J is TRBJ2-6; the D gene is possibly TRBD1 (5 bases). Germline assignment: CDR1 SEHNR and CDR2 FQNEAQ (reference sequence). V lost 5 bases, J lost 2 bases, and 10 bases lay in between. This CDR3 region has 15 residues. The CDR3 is CASSSRVAGANVLTF. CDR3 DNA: TGTGCCAGCAGCAGCAGGGTTGCTGGGGCCAACGTCCTGACTTTC. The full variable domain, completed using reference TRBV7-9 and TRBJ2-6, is DTGVSQNPRHKITKRGQNVTFRCDPISEHNRLYWYRQTLGQGPEFLTYFQNEAQLEKSRLLSDRFSAERPKGSFSTLEIQRTEQGDSAMYLCASSSRVAGANVLTFGAGSRLTVL.